These 27 T cell receptor beta chains were all obtained from the same sample, sequenced in a study of T cell repertoires in cytomegalovirus infection (dated by TCRdb to between 2017 and 2020). Reads for this sample came from an Illumina HiSeq 1500. TCRdb reprocessing: public reads trimmed at Q25 with fastp, clones called with MiXCR, in-frame beta chains kept. Each entry merges the rows of one CDR3 protein and shows their most common DNA and genes. The sample table contains 300,000 to 400,000 distinct CDR3 sequences; only one count was recorded for about 28% of them. The ten largest account for 15% to 20% of the sample. The treatment or condition label corresponds to: in vitro stimulation with specific CMV peptide epitopes to enrich CMV-specific T cells. These receptors have no known antigen. The sample here was cultured PBMCs, taken from culture after CMV antigen stimulation. Receptors were obtained from a human donor in good health (CMV status not recorded). Some clones in this sample may be carry-over from other donors' samples.

This clonotype was seen only a few times. The V and J genes are TRBV4-2 and TRBJ2-3; 8 positions agree with TRBD1. This CDR3 spans 15 amino acids. Germline values: CDR1 LGHNA, CDR2 YNFKEQ. This chain's CDR3 is CASRTDRGVTDTQYF. CDR3 nucleotides: TGTGCTTCTAGGACTGACAGGGGCGTAACAGATACGCAGTATTTT.

This clonotype has just a few counts. V and J are TRBV20-1 and TRBJ1-2; 7 bases are a match to TRBD1. J gave up 5 bases and V 3 bases, and 6 bases lay outside the gene matches. The CDR3 is 13 residues long. Germline CDR1 reads DFQATT; CDR2 reads SNEGSKA (reference sequence). The CDR3 DNA sequence: TGCAGTGCTAGCCAGGACAGGATTTATGGCTACACCTTC. Its translation: CSASQDRIYGYTF.

The chain carries TRBV20-1 and TRBJ2-7; 8 bases are shared with TRBD2. Germline CDR1 reads DFQATT; CDR2 reads SNEGSKA (reference sequence). Germline trimming cut 4 bases from V and 4 bases from J; bases unmatched to any gene: 9. This CDR3 has 14 amino acids. CDR3 sequence (DNA): TGCAGTGCTAAGGACGGGACTAGTTCTTACGAGCAGTACTTC. Translating it yields CSAKDGTSSYEQYF.

This clonotype was counted a few times. An end of the junction does not agree with germline; a read error may underlie this. The rearrangement joins TRBV6-1 to TRBJ2-7, with D possibly TRBD1 on 5 matching bases. From germline, CDR1 is MNHNS and CDR2 SASEGT. The CDR3 is 14 residues long. The CDR3 loop is CATSRAGSSHEQYF. For the CDR3, the DNA is TGTGCCACATCCCGGGCAGGGTCCTCCCACGAGCAGTACTTC.

This rearrangement joins TRBV29-1 to TRBJ2-7; TRBD2 might be the D (6 bases). Germline lookup yields CDR1 SQVTM and CDR2 ANQGSEA. The V gene lost 6 bases and the J gene lost 3 bases, with 15 bases spanning the gap. The CDR3 contains 13 residues. CDR3 loop: CSVRGGADYEQYF. In DNA, the CDR3 is TGCAGCGTCCGAGGAGGGGCGGACTACGAGCAGTACTTC.

This clonotype has only a few counts. This sequence joins TRBV6-6 and TRBJ1-5, with TRBD1 matching 8 bases. The CDR3 contains 16 residues. Germline CDR1 MNHNY, CDR2 SVGAGI (reference sequence). V was clipped by 5 bases and J by 4 bases; unmatched bases: 10. The CDR3 coding sequence is TGTGCCAGCAGTCGCGACAGGGGTGTTGGGAATCAGCCCCAGCATTTT. As protein: CASSRDRGVGNQPQHF.

This clonotype was recorded at least ten times. This chain uses TRBV7-2 with TRBJ1-1; no definite D call. V gave up 6 bases and J gave up 5 bases, with 10 bases separating them. CDR1 SGHTA and CDR2 FQGNSA come from the germline V gene. This CDR3 is 12 amino acids long. The CDR3 coding sequence is TGTGCCAGCAGTTCCGGGAGGACTGAAGCTTTCTTT. Its protein is CASSSGRTEAFF.

The chain uses TRBV29-1 and TRBJ1-1, with D maybe TRBD1 (5 bases). V was clipped by 4 bases and J by 1 base, with 10 bases between them. The length of the CDR3 is 13 residues. Germline values: CDR1 SQVTM, CDR2 ANQGSEA. The chain's CDR3 is CSVVRGGNTEAFF. CDR3 DNA: TGCAGCGTTGTCCGGGGGGGGAACACTGAAGCTTTCTTT.

V usage is TRBV20-1 and J usage is TRBJ2-1; 9 bases are a match to TRBD2. V was clipped by 5 bases and J by 9 bases; unmatched bases: 11. This CDR3 region has 14 residues. CDR1 is DFQATT and CDR2 is SNEGSKA in the germline V gene (reference sequence). The CDR3: CSARVGGGAGEQFF. CDR3 nucleotides: TGCAGTGCTCGGGTGGGCGGGGGGGCGGGTGAGCAGTTCTTC.

This clonotype occurred a few times. This sequence joins TRBV14 and TRBJ1-2; D possibly corresponds to TRBD1 (5 bases). The CDR3 is 14 amino acids. Germline loops: CDR1 SGHDN, CDR2 FVKESK. The V end lost 3 bases, the J end lost 4 bases, and 12 bases lay between the germline ends. CDR3 loop: CASSQLSGGYGYTF. The CDR3 coding sequence is TGTGCCAGCAGCCAGTTGAGTGGGGGCTATGGCTACACCTTC.

CDR3 DNA: TGTGCCAGCAGTGAAGCGGGGCCGGGCAGCACTGAAGCTTTCTTT. This encodes CASSEAGPGSTEAFF. The chain has TRBV2 and TRBJ1-1, with D tentatively TRBD1 (5 bases). Germline V gives CDR1 SNHLY, CDR2 FYNNEI. The CDR3 has 15 amino acids. V was shortened by 0 bases and J by 4 bases, with 12 bases between the two germline ends.

This clonotype has a count of ten or more. The chain's CDR3 is CASEGRGGGNEQFF. The CDR3 DNA reads TGTGCCTCAGAAGGAAGGGGGGGAGGCAATGAGCAGTTCTTC. This sequence joins TRBV7-6 and TRBJ2-1, with D possibly being TRBD2 (7 bases). CDR1 SGHVS and CDR2 FNYEAQ come from the germline V gene. The germline V and J ends were trimmed by 11 bases and 6 bases, with 20 bases remaining between them. CDR3 length: 14 residues.

This clonotype was recorded at least ten times. This sequence joins TRBV10-2 and TRBJ2-2; tentatively, D is TRBD1 (5 bases). Germline CDR1 WSHSY, CDR2 SAAADI. V dropped 5 bases and J dropped 0 bases, with 10 bases sitting between them. There are 15 residues in the CDR3. The CDR3 nucleotides are TGCGCCAGCAGTCGGACAAGGGCGAACACCGGGGAGCTGTTTTTT. Amino acid sequence: CASSRTRANTGELFF.

V usage is TRBV12-3 or TRBV12-4 and J usage is TRBJ2-7; D uncertain. Trimming cost V 9 bases and J 8 bases, with 17 bases left between them. This CDR3 has 12 residues. The CDR3 is CASGFIEGQQYF. In DNA, the CDR3 is TGTGCCAGTGGGTTCATAGAAGGTCAGCAGTACTTC.

This rearrangement joins TRBV7-8 to TRBJ1-6, with 8 bases identical to TRBD1. This CDR3 is built from 15 residues. Per germline, CDR1 SGHVS and CDR2 FQNEAQ. The V segment lost 1 base and the J segment 8 bases; nucleotides outside the gene matches: 4. Written as DNA, the CDR3 is TGTGCCAGCAGCTTAGTGGCAGGGGGCGATTCACCCCTCCACTTT. It yields the protein CASSLVAGGDSPLHF.

This clonotype was observed at least ten times. The CDR3 here is CASSSRDRGSNQPQHF. In nucleotides, the CDR3 is TGTGCCAGCAGCTCCCGGGACAGGGGAAGCAATCAGCCCCAGCATTTT. J is TRBJ1-5 and V is TRBV5-5; 10 nucleotides line up with TRBD1. This CDR3 comprises 16 residues. Unmatched junction bases numbered 4, after V lost 3 bases and J lost 1 base. CDR1 is SGHKS, CDR2 YYEKEE, per germline (reference sequence).

This clonotype appeared a few times. This chain connects TRBV28 to TRBJ2-7; D call uncertain. Per the germline V gene, CDR1 is MDHEN and CDR2 is SYDVKM. This CDR3 contains 14 residues. Trimming removed 3 bases from V and 0 bases from J, with 9 bases in between. CDR3 coding DNA: TGTGCCAGCAGTTTTCCGGAGCGCTCCTACGAGCAGTACTTC. It codes for CASSFPERSYEQYF. Variable domain in full (rest from reference TRBV28 and TRBJ2-7): DVKVTQSSRYLVKRTGEKVFLECVQDMDHENMFWYRQDPGLGLRLIYFSYDVKMKEKGDIPEGYSVSREKKERFSLILESASTNQTSMYLCASSFPERSYEQYFGPGTRLTVT.

This clonotype appeared a few times. The chain combines TRBV23-1 with TRBJ2-5; 9 positions match TRBD1. TRBV23-1 is an open reading frame, and its role is uncertain. Trimming removed 0 bases from V and 3 bases from J; junction bases left unmatched: 8. The CDR3 covers 17 residues. The CDR3 DNA reads as TGCGCCAGCAGTCAATCCCCCACCCGACAGGGGGAAGAGACCCAGTACTTC. Translating gives CASSQSPTRQGEETQYF.

The chain employs TRBV5-1 and TRBJ2-1, with 11 bases matching TRBD2. This CDR3 region has 15 residues. Germline CDR1 and CDR2: SGHRS and YFSETQ. The V gene end was trimmed by 5 bases and the J gene end by 5 bases; junction bases not matched to a gene: 6. As DNA, the CDR3 is TGCGCCAGCAGGCCGACTAGCGGGACTAACAATGAGCAGTTCTTC. This encodes CASRPTSGTNNEQFF.

This clonotype was counted ten times or more. V and J are TRBV7-2 and TRBJ2-3; D tentatively fits TRBD1 or TRBD2 (5 bases each). CDR3 length equals 13 residues. The germline V and J ends were trimmed by 6 bases and 6 bases, with 13 bases remaining between them. Germline V gene lookup returns CDR1 SGHTA and CDR2 FQGNSA. The CDR3 reads CASSSDGADTQYF. The DNA of the CDR3 is TGTGCCAGCAGTTCGGACGGGGCCGATACGCAGTATTTT. The whole variable domain, filled in from reference TRBV7-2 and TRBJ2-3, reads GAGVSQSPSNKVTEKGKDVELRCDPISGHTALYWYRQSLGQGLEFLIYFQGNSAPDKSGLPSDRFSAERTGGSVSTLTIQRTQQEDSAVYLCASSSDGADTQYFGPGTRLTVL.

This clonotype was observed at least ten times. CDR3 nucleotides: TGTGCCAGCAGCTCCGGACTAGCGGACGCGTTCTTC. This translates into CASSSGLADAFF. V gene TRBV7-2 combines with J gene TRBJ2-1; 10 positions agree with TRBD2. Germline V gives CDR1 SGHTA, CDR2 FQGNSA. CDR3 length equals 12 residues. V lost 4 bases and J lost 15; bases outside the gene matches: 6.

This clonotype showed up many times. This chain links TRBV7-2 with TRBJ1-3; D is unclear. This CDR3 has 17 residues. V lost 2 bases and J 0 bases, leaving 14 bases between the germline ends. The V gene's germline CDR1 is SGHTA and CDR2 FQGNSA. The CDR3 protein is CASSLLPASSSGNTIYF. CDR3 DNA sequence: TGTGCCAGCAGCTTATTGCCTGCCTCAAGCTCTGGAAACACCATATATTTT.

The table lists this clonotype with a few counts. V and J are TRBV28 and TRBJ1-2; D is unclear. V lost 6 bases and J lost 5, with 22 bases in between. Germline CDR1 reads MDHEN; CDR2 reads SYDVKM. The CDR3 has 16 residues. Here the CDR3 DNA reads TGTGCCAGCAGAACCGGGCAAGGTTTTAGGTTATATGGCTACACCTTC. Its protein is CASRTGQGFRLYGYTF.

This clonotype was observed a few times. This chain joins TRBV7-8 and TRBJ1-5; D is perhaps TRBD1 (6 bases). V was cut by 1 base and J by 0 bases, with 13 bases left in between. CDR1 SGHVS and CDR2 FQNEAQ come from the germline V gene. There are 17 residues in the CDR3. CDR3 DNA: TGTGCCAGCAGCTTAGATCGGTTGACAGGTAGCAATCAGCCCCAGCATTTT. Encoded protein: CASSLDRLTGSNQPQHF. Using reference TRBV7-8 and TRBJ1-5 for the parts outside the CDR3, the full variable domain is GAGVSQSPRYKVAKRGQDVALRCDPISGHVSLFWYQQALGQGPEFLTYFQNEAQLDKSGLPSDRFFAERPEGSVSTLKIQRTQQEDSAVYLCASSLDRLTGSNQPQHFGDGTRLSIL.

Many counts were recorded for this clonotype. This chain links TRBV5-1 with TRBJ2-1; D is ambiguous. In germline, CDR1 is SGHRS, CDR2 YFSETQ. Trimming pared 1 base from V and 3 bases from J, leaving 11 bases between. The CDR3 is 15 residues long. DNA of the CDR3: TGCGCCAGCAGCTTGAAGCAGCCGATCTACAATGAGCAGTTCTTC. Translated, it gives CASSLKQPIYNEQFF.

The chain links TRBV12-3 or TRBV12-4 to TRBJ1-4; D is unresolved. The V end was cut by 6 bases, the J end by 10 bases, with 21 bases between. The CDR3 extends over 15 amino acids. In nucleotides, the CDR3 is TGTGCCAGCAGGGGCCCCCAAGATGGGCCGTCAAAACTGTTTTTT. As protein: CASRGPQDGPSKLFF.

Note on this clonotype: A read error may produce the germline difference seen at one junction end. The V and J genes are TRBV5-1 and TRBJ1-6, with 8 bases identical to TRBD1. The CDR3 consists of 16 residues. From germline, CDR1 is SGHRS and CDR2 YFSETQ. The CDR3 DNA is TGTGCCAGCAGCTTGGAGGGCAGGGGGCAGGCTTCACCCCTCCACTTT. It codes for CASSLEGRGQASPLHF.